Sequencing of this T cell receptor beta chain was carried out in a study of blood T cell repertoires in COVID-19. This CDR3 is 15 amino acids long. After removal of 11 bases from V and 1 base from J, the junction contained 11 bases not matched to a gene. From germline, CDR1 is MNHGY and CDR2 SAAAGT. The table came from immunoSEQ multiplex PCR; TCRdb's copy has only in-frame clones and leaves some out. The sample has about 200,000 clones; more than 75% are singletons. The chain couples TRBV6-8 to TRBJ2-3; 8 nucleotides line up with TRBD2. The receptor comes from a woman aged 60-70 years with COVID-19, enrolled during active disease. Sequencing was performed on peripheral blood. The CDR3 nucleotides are TGTGCCGGACGGCGCGCCGGGGGGGGCACAGATACGCAGTATTTT. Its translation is CAGRRAGGGTDTQYF.